The next 32 T cell receptor beta chains were all read from a single sample in a study of blood T cell repertoires in COVID-19. This table comes from immunoSEQ multiplex PCR, and its TCRdb copy is limited to in-frame clones, with some not included. This table holds roughly 170,000 clones, over 80% found once. Sequencing used PBMCs or T cells enriched from blood (not recorded which). Receptors originate from a woman aged 50 to 60 who had recovered from COVID-19.

CDR3 DNA: TGTGCCAGCAGTTCGAGACAAGGGGATAATTCACCCCTCCACTTT. The encoded protein is CASSSRQGDNSPLHF. The V call is TRBV2, the J call TRBJ1-6, with D possibly TRBD1 on 5 matching bases. The germline gives CDR1 SNHLY, CDR2 FYNNEI. V was trimmed by 5 bases and J by 5 bases, leaving 13 bases between them. This CDR3 contains 15 residues.

This chain links TRBV18 with TRBJ2-7, with TRBD1 matching 9 bases. The CDR3 spans 14 residues. The germline V gene has CDR1 KGHSH and CDR2 LQKENI. V dropped 6 bases and J dropped 3; count of bases not matched to a gene: 6. CDR3 DNA sequence: TGTGCCAGCTCGCCGGGGACAGGGTACTACGAGCAGTACGTC. Translation gives CASSPGTGYYEQYV.

The rearrangement uses TRBV2 and TRBJ1-5; D unresolved. CDR3 length: 14 residues. Germline loops: CDR1 SNHLY, CDR2 FYNNEI. Trimming left V 6 bases short and J 2 bases short, with 11 bases between. CDR3 DNA: TGTGCCAGCAGCCCGAGGTCCCGCAATCAGCCCCAGCATTTT. It codes for CASSPRSRNQPQHF.

This chain joins TRBV9 and TRBJ2-3; TRBD2 might be the D (5 bases). The V gene's germline CDR1 is SGDLS and CDR2 YYNGEE. V was cut by 0 bases and J by 2 bases, with 13 bases left in between. CDR3 length: 16 residues. CDR3 nucleotide sequence: TGTGCCAGCAGCGTAGTAGCGCCTTCGGTCACAGATACGCAGTATTTT. Translation: CASSVVAPSVTDTQYF.

The genes are TRBV12-3 or TRBV12-4 and TRBJ1-1; perhaps TRBD1 as D (6 bases). Trimming stripped 5 bases from V and 6 bases from J, with 13 bases between. The CDR3 loop spans 13 amino acids. CDR3 DNA: TGTGCCAGCAGTATCCAGGGGAAGTCTGAAGCTTTCTTT. Translation gives CASSIQGKSEAFF.

V and J are TRBV5-1 and TRBJ1-1; 9 positions match TRBD1. The length of the CDR3 is 14 residues. CDR1 is SGHRS, CDR2 YFSETQ, per germline. Trimming at V came to 5 bases and at J to 8 bases, leaving 10 bases not matched to a gene. CDR3 loop: CASSLGQGMGEAFF. For the CDR3, the DNA is TGCGCCAGCAGTTTAGGACAGGGGATGGGGGAAGCTTTCTTT.

This chain joins TRBV25-1 and TRBJ2-3; 10 nucleotides match TRBD2. Germline V gene sequence: CDR1 MGHDK, CDR2 SYGVNS. The CDR3 is made up of 16 amino acids. V gave up 0 bases and J gave up 0 bases; unmatched junction bases: 0. The DNA of the CDR3 is TGTGCCAGCAGTGAATATAGCGGGAGGAGCACAGATACGCAGTATTTT. Encoded protein: CASSEYSGRSTDTQYF.

This clone was seen a few times. V is TRBV24-1 and J is TRBJ1-4, with D perhaps TRBD1 (5 bases). CDR1 is KGHDR and CDR2 is SFDVKD in the germline V gene. V gave up 4 bases and J gave up 3 bases, with 11 bases separating them. The CDR3 is 15 amino acids. DNA of the CDR3: TGTGCCACCAGTGACTCCAGGGCGCCTAATGAAAAACTGTTTTTT. Translation: CATSDSRAPNEKLFF.

The rearrangement uses TRBV5-1 and TRBJ1-2, with D tentatively TRBD1 (6 bases). Germline CDR1 and CDR2: SGHRS and YFSETQ. Between the trimmed V and J ends, which lost 3 bases and 5 bases, there was a span of 11 bases. This CDR3 region has 13 residues. The CDR3 reads CASSSGGAYGYTF. In DNA, the CDR3 is TGCGCCAGCAGCTCCGGGGGGGCGTATGGCTACACCTTC.

Many counts were recorded for this clone. The chain carries TRBV4-3 and TRBJ2-6; TRBD1 is a possible D gene (6 bases). V was clipped by 0 bases and J by 4 bases, with 13 bases between them. This CDR3 has 17 residues. The germline V gene has CDR1 LGHNA and CDR2 YSLEER. CDR3 in amino acids: CASSQDLGGKGANVLTF. The CDR3 region has the DNA TGCGCCAGCAGCCAAGATCTAGGGGGAAAAGGGGCCAACGTCCTGACTTTC.

The chain joins TRBV9 to TRBJ1-1; D is uncertain. The CDR3 has 11 amino acids. Per germline, CDR1 SGDLS and CDR2 YYNGEE. The V end was cut by 5 bases, the J end by 6 bases, with 8 bases between. The CDR3 DNA reads as TGTGCCAGCAGGCCAACGGCTGAAGCTTTCTTT. Translating it yields CASRPTAEAFF.

The CDR3 DNA reads TGTGCCAGCAGCTTGTTTTCTAGCGGGAGTCGGGAGACCCAGTACTTC. Translation: CASSLFSSGSRETQYF. The chain couples TRBV5-6 to TRBJ2-5; 10 bases line up with TRBD2. In germline, CDR1 is SGHDT, CDR2 YYEEEE. The CDR3 covers 16 residues. V gave up 1 base and J gave up 5 bases; unmatched junction bases: 8.

The V and J genes are TRBV6-2 or TRBV6-3 and TRBJ2-7; 7 bases fit TRBD2. This CDR3 is 14 amino acids long. V shed 4 bases, J shed 5 bases, and the junction held 8 bases outside the gene matches. The V gene's germline CDR1 is MNHEY and CDR2 SVGEGT. The CDR3 sequence: CASSLTAGADEQYV. CDR3 bases: TGTGCCAGCAGTTTGACGGCGGGAGCGGACGAGCAGTACGTC.

The chain carries TRBV28 and TRBJ1-5; no clear D gene. Germline loops: CDR1 MDHEN, CDR2 SYDVKM. The CDR3 has 15 amino acids. Trimming shortened V by 2 bases and J by 5 bases, and 13 bases separated the two germline ends. DNA for the CDR3: TGTGCCAGCAGTTTAATAGTTGGCGGATATCAGCCCCAGCATTTT. Residues: CASSLIVGGYQPQHF.

The table lists this clone with a few counts. V is TRBV27 and J is TRBJ1-5, with 10 positions matching TRBD1. Germline trimming cut 1 base from V and 5 bases from J; bases unmatched to any gene: 2. Germline CDR1 MNHEY, CDR2 SMNVEV (reference sequence). CDR3 size: 15 residues. CDR3 sequence: CASSLYGTGDQPQHF. The CDR3, as DNA: TGTGCCAGCAGTTTATATGGGACAGGGGATCAGCCCCAGCATTTT.

V gene TRBV7-2 combines with J gene TRBJ1-1, with TRBD1 as a possible D gene (5 bases). Trimming left V 6 bases short and J 5 bases short, with 13 bases between. Looked up from germline, CDR1 is SGHTA and CDR2 is FQGNSA. The CDR3 sequence is 13 residues long. The CDR3 reads CASSKIRATEAFF. Written as DNA, the CDR3 is TGTGCCAGCAGTAAGATCAGGGCAACTGAAGCTTTCTTT.

V and J are TRBV11-3 and TRBJ2-3; TRBD2 is a possible D gene (6 bases). Looked up from germline, CDR1 is SGHNT and CDR2 is YENEEA. Trimming cost V 2 bases and J 4 bases, with 16 bases left between them. The CDR3 has 16 amino acids. The CDR3: CASSLHRLASADTQYF. CDR3 sequence (DNA): TGTGCCAGCAGCTTACACCGTCTAGCGAGCGCAGATACGCAGTATTTT.

CDR3 protein: CASSASHRGQGDTIYF. DNA for the CDR3: TGTGCCAGCAGCGCGAGCCACCGGGGACAGGGAGACACCATATATTTT. The V call is TRBV9, the J call TRBJ1-3; 9 bases align to TRBD1. CDR3 length: 16 residues. Germline V gene lookup returns CDR1 SGDLS and CDR2 YYNGEE. Germline trimming cut 3 bases from V and 8 bases from J; bases unmatched to any gene: 12. Complete variable domain (other parts from reference TRBV9 and TRBJ1-3): DSGVTQTPKHLITATGQRVTLRCSPRSGDLSVYWYQQSLDQGLQFLIQYYNGEERAKGNILERFSAQQFPDLHSELNLSSLELGDSALYFCASSASHRGQGDTIYFGEGSWLTVV.

This chain uses TRBV5-4 with TRBJ2-1; D unclear. The V and J ends lost 1 base and 3 bases respectively, with 5 bases between them. The CDR3 has 13 amino acids. Germline V gene sequence: CDR1 SGHNT, CDR2 YYREEE (reference sequence). The CDR3 reads CASSLSLYNEQFF. Written as DNA, the CDR3 is TGTGCCAGCAGCTTGTCCCTCTACAATGAGCAGTTCTTC. Drawing the rest from reference TRBV5-4 and TRBJ2-1, the complete variable domain is ETGVTQSPTHLIKTRGQQVTLRCSSQSGHNTVSWYQQALGQGPQFIFQYYREEENGRGNFPPRFSGLQFPNYSSELNVNALELDDSALYLCASSLSLYNEQFFGPGTRLTVL.

To note about this clone: The junction shows a germline mismatch at one end, possibly a read error. The V gene is TRBV11-2, the J gene TRBJ1-2, with D possibly TRBD1 on 6 matching bases. The CDR3 is 12 amino acids. Germline CDR1 and CDR2: SGHAT and FQNNGV. CDR3 region: CASSLERTVLLF. Here the CDR3 DNA reads TGTGCCAGCAGCTTGGAGAGGACAGTCCTCCTCTTC.

The rearrangement uses TRBV5-1 and TRBJ1-2, with D tentatively TRBD1 (6 bases). The CDR3 runs to 14 residues. Germline values: CDR1 SGHRS, CDR2 YFSETQ. The V and J ends lost 3 bases and 5 bases respectively, with 14 bases between them. CDR3 nucleotides: TGCGCCAGCAGCTACAGGGACCAAAGGTATGGCTACACCTTC. Its protein is CASSYRDQRYGYTF.

The CDR3 spells CASSAGTGGRRKLFF. In DNA form, the CDR3 reads TGTGCCAGCAGCGCCGGGACAGGGGGACGTCGGAAACTGTTTTTT. This chain links TRBV27 with TRBJ1-4; 11 positions agree with TRBD1. CDR1 is MNHEY and CDR2 is SMNVEV in the germline V gene (reference sequence). V shed 6 bases, J shed 11 bases, and the junction held 11 bases outside the gene matches. There are 15 residues in the CDR3.

This chain uses TRBV6-2 or TRBV6-3 with TRBJ2-3; TRBD2 matches at 10 bases. Losses at the gene ends were 2 bases for V and 5 bases for J; bases not matched to a gene: 7. Germline CDR1 reads MNHEY; CDR2 reads SVGEGT. The CDR3 contains 16 residues. The CDR3 DNA reads TGTGCCAGCAGTTACGGGCTAGCGGGAGAGGGAGATACGCAGTATTTT. This sequence encodes CASSYGLAGEGDTQYF.

The chain recombines TRBV3-1 (or the pseudogene TRBV3-2) with TRBJ2-1, with a weak D call TRBD1 (6 bases). This CDR3 is built from 13 residues. V shed 1 base and J shed 9 bases, with 10 bases lying between them. The germline gives CDR1 LGHDT, CDR2 YNNKEL (reference sequence). Written as DNA, the CDR3 is TGTGCCAGCAGCCAAGGTAGAGGGGGTGAGCAGTTCTTC. It is translated as CASSQGRGGEQFF.

The chain links TRBV4-1 to TRBJ1-5; 9 nucleotides line up with TRBD1. Germline loops: CDR1 MGHRA, CDR2 YSYEKL. The CDR3 totals 14 residues. The junction had 4 bases not matched to a gene; V was cut back by 4 bases and J by 6 bases. The CDR3 protein is CASSPGQGIQPQHF. CDR3 coding DNA: TGCGCCAGCAGCCCCGGACAGGGGATTCAGCCCCAGCATTTT.

The rearrangement uses TRBV24-1 and TRBJ2-2; D is perhaps TRBD1 (6 bases). From germline, CDR1 is KGHDR and CDR2 SFDVKD. Trimming shortened V by 7 bases and J by 5 bases, and 13 bases separated the two germline ends. The CDR3 extends over 14 amino acids. Written as DNA, the CDR3 is TGTGCCACCAGCTTTACAGGGAAGACCGGGGAGCTGTTTTTT. Its protein is CATSFTGKTGELFF.

The chain links TRBV2 to TRBJ2-1; 10 nucleotides align to TRBD1. The CDR3 is made up of 15 amino acids. V lost 5 bases to trimming and J lost 10 bases; unmatched junction nucleotides: 11. Germline CDR1 reads SNHLY; CDR2 reads FYNNEI. CDR3 nucleotide sequence: TGTGCCAGCAGTCCTTCCGGGGACAGGGGAGCGGAGCAGTTCTTC. Residues: CASSPSGDRGAEQFF.

The rearrangement links TRBV11-2 to TRBJ2-2; D might be TRBD2 (5 bases). Trimming left V 5 bases short and J 1 base short, with 8 bases between. This CDR3 has 14 residues. CDR1 is SGHAT, CDR2 FQNNGV, per germline. CDR3 nucleotides: TGTGCCAGCAGCCGCCGGGGGAACACCGGGGAGCTGTTTTTT. Translation: CASSRRGNTGELFF.

The chain joins TRBV18 to TRBJ1-4; no firm D call. Between the trimmed V and J ends, which lost 6 bases and 4 bases, there was a span of 15 bases. Germline CDR1 KGHSH, CDR2 LQKENI. CDR3 size: 15 residues. The CDR3 DNA reads TGTGCCAGCTCTTCCTTCGTTACAAATAATGAAAAACTGTTTTTT. Translating it yields CASSSFVTNNEKLFF.

The rearrangement links TRBV7-9 to TRBJ2-2, with unresolved D. The CDR3 contains 13 residues. V was trimmed by 5 bases and J by 4 bases, leaving 8 bases between them. Germline V gene sequence: CDR1 SEHNR, CDR2 FQNEAQ (reference sequence). The CDR3 DNA reads TGTGCCAGCAGCCTGTCCAGCACCGGGGAGCTGTTTTTT. Translation gives CASSLSSTGELFF.

This chain links TRBV7-2 with TRBJ2-3, with D possibly being TRBD2 (5 bases). Germline values: CDR1 SGHTA, CDR2 FQGNSA. The CDR3 is 16 residues long. V gave up 0 bases and J gave up 3 bases, with 13 bases separating them. CDR3 DNA: TGTGCCAGCAGCTTAGCGCTAGGACTGGGAACAGATACGCAGTATTTT. The encoded protein is CASSLALGLGTDTQYF.

The chain is built from TRBV27 and TRBJ1-1; perhaps TRBD1 as D (6 bases). Trimming removed 6 bases from V and 6 bases from J, with 17 bases in between. Germline lookup yields CDR1 MNHEY and CDR2 SMNVEV (reference sequence). This CDR3 spans 14 amino acids. CDR3 protein: CASRTQGGGPEAFF. CDR3 coding DNA: TGTGCCAGCAGAACCCAGGGTGGGGGCCCTGAAGCTTTCTTT.